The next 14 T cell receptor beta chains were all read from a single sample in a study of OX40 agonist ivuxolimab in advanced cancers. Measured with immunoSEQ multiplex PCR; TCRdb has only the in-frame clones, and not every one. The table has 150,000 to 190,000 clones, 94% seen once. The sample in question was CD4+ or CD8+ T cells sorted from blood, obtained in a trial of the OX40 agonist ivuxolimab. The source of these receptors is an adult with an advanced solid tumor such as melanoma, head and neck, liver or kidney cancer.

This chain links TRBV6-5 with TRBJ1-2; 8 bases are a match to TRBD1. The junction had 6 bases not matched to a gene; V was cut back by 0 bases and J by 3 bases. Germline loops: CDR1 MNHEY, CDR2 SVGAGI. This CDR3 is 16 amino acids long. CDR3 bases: TGTGCCAGCAGTTACTCAGGATCGACAGGGGACTATGGCTACACCTTC. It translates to CASSYSGSTGDYGYTF.

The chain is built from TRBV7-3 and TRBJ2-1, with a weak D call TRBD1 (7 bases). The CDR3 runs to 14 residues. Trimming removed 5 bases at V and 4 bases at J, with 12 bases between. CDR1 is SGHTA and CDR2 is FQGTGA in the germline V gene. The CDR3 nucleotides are TGTGCCAGCAGCAACCAGGGGGGATACAATGAGCAGTTCTTC. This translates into CASSNQGGYNEQFF.

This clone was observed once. CDR3 in DNA: TGTGCCACCAGCAGAGATTCGGGGGTGGAAAAACTGTTTTTT. Translating it yields CATSRDSGVEKLFF. This sequence joins TRBV15 and TRBJ1-4; the D gene is possibly TRBD1 (5 bases). The V gene lost 0 bases and the J gene lost 8 bases, with 10 bases spanning the gap. This CDR3 is 14 amino acids long. Germline CDR1 reads LNHNV; CDR2 reads YYDKDF (reference sequence).

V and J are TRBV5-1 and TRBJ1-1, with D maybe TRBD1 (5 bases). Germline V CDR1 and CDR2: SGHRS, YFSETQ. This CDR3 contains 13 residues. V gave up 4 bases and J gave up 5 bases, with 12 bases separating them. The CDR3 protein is CASSQDGGTEAFF. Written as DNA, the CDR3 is TGCGCCAGCAGCCAGGATGGGGGGACTGAAGCTTTCTTT.

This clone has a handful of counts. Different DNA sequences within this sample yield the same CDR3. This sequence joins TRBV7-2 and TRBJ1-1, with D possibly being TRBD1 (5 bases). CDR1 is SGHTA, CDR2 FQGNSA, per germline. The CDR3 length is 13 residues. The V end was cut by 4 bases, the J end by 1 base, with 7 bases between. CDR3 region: CASSSQGNTEAFF. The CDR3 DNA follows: TGTGCCAGCAGCTCCCAGGGGAACACTGAAGCTTTCTTT.

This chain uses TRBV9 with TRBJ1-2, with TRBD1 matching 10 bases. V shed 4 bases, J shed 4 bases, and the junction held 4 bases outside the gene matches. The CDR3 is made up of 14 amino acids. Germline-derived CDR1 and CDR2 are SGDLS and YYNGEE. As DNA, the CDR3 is TGTGCCAGCAGCCCACGGACAGGGGGCTATGGCTACACCTTC. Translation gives CASSPRTGGYGYTF. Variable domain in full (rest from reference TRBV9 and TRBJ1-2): DSGVTQTPKHLITATGQRVTLRCSPRSGDLSVYWYQQSLDQGLQFLIQYYNGEERAKGNILERFSAQQFPDLHSELNLSSLELGDSALYFCASSPRTGGYGYTFGSGTRLTVV.

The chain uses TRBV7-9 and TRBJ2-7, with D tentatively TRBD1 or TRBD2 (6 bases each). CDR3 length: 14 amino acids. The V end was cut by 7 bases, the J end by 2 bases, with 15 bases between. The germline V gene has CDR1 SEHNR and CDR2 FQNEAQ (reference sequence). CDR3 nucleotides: TGTGCCAGCACCTCTGACGGGGGCACCTACGAGCAGTACTTC. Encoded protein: CASTSDGGTYEQYF.

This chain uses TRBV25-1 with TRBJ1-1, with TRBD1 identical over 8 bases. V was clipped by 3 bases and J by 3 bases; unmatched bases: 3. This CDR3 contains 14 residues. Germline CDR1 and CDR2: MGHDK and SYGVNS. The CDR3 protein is CASSEDRAYTEAFF. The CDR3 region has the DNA TGTGCCAGCAGTGAGGACAGGGCCTACACTGAAGCTTTCTTT.

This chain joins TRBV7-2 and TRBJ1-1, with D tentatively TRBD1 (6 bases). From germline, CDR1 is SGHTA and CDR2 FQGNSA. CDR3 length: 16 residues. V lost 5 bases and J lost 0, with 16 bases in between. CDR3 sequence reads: CASSPGQRVMNTEAFF. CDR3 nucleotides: TGTGCCAGCAGCCCCGGACAGCGGGTAATGAACACTGAAGCTTTCTTT.

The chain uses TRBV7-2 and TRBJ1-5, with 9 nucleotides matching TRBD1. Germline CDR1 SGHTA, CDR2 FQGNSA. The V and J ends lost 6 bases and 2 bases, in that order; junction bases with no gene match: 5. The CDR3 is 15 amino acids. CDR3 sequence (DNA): TGTGCCAGCAGAGCGACAGGGGGAGGCAATCAGCCCCAGCATTTT. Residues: CASRATGGGNQPQHF.

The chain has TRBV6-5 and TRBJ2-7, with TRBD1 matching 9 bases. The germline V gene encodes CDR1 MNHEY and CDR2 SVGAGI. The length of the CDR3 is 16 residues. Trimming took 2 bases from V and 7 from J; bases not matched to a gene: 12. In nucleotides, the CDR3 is TGTGCCAGCAGTTACACCCGCCCGGGACAGGGTAATGAGCAGTACTTC. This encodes CASSYTRPGQGNEQYF.

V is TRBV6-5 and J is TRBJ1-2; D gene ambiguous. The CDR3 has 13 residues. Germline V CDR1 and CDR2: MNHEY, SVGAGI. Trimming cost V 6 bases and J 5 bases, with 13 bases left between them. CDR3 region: CASRHDGDYGYTF. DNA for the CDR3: TGTGCCAGCAGACACGACGGGGATTATGGCTACACCTTC.

The CDR3 reads CASRKAGAPDTQYF. CDR3 DNA sequence: TGTGCCAGCAGGAAAGCGGGAGCCCCAGATACGCAGTATTTT. The chain combines TRBV6-5 with TRBJ2-3; 8 bases fit TRBD2. Germline loops: CDR1 MNHEY, CDR2 SVGAGI. The CDR3 has 14 residues. Losses at the gene ends were 6 bases for V and 4 bases for J; bases not matched to a gene: 6.

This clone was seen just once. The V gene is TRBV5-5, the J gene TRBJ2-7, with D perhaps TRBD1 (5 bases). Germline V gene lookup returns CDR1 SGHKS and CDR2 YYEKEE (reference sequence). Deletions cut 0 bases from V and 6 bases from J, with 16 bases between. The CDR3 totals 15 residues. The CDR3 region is CASSLVYREQAEQYF. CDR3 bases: TGTGCCAGCAGCTTGGTGTATAGGGAACAGGCCGAGCAGTACTTC.